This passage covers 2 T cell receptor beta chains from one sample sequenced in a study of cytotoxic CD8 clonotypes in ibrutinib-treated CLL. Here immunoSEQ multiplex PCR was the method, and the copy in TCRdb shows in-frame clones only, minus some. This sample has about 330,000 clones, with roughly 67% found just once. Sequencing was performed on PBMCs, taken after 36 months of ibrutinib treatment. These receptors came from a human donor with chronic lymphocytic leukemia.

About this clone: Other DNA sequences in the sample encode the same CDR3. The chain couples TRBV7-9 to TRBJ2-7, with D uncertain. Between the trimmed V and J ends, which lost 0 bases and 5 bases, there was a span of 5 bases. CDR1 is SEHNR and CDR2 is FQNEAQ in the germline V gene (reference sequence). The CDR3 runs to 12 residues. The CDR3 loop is CASSLALNEQYF. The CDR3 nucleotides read TGTGCCAGCAGCTTAGCGTTAAACGAGCAGTACTTC.

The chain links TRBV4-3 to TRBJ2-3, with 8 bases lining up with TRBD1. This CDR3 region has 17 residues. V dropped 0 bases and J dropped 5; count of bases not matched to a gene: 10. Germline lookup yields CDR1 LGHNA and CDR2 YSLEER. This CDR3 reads CASSQDPAGGWGDTQYF. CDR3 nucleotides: TGCGCCAGCAGCCAAGACCCGGCAGGGGGCTGGGGAGATACGCAGTATTTT.